This entry is about one T cell receptor (beta chain). Seattle enrolled patients during active infection and tracked them longitudinally. Here immunoSEQ multiplex PCR was the method, and the copy in TCRdb shows in-frame clones only, minus some. The sample contains 150,000 to 200,000 clones, roughly three quarters of which appear only once. This record belongs to a study of blood T cell repertoires in COVID-19. Across the whole study: Sources were T cells, B-cell-depleted T cells, or PBMCs; the material itself was cDNA or gDNA.

Germline CDR1 reads SGHTA; CDR2 reads FQGNSA. Trimming at V came to 3 bases and at J to 10 bases, leaving 12 bases not matched to a gene. This CDR3 comprises 15 residues. Specimen: peripheral blood. The rearrangement joins TRBV7-2 to TRBJ2-3; TRBD2 matches at 8 bases. This TCR derives from a woman in her thirties or forties with COVID-19, enrolled during active disease. The CDR3 sequence: CASSFFTSGSESQYF. The CDR3 coding sequence is TGTGCCAGCAGCTTCTTCACGAGCGGGAGTGAATCGCAGTATTTT.